Each of the 12 T cell receptor beta chains below was sequenced from the same sample in a study of blood T cell repertoires in COVID-19. Measured with immunoSEQ multiplex PCR; TCRdb has only the in-frame clones, and not every one. The sample comprises over 250,000 clones, 89% of which are singletons, and around an eighth rests with the top ten. The material sequenced was peripheral blood. All receptors come from a woman aged 55-75 years with acute or convalescent COVID-19.

The chain has TRBV9 and TRBJ1-3, with 12 bases that match TRBD1. CDR1 and CDR2 (germline): SGDLS, YYNGEE. The CDR3 loop spans 16 amino acids. The V gene end was trimmed by 3 bases and the J gene end by 2 bases; junction bases not matched to a gene: 3. The CDR3 loop reads CASSAGQGATGNTIYF. CDR3 DNA: TGTGCCAGCAGCGCGGGACAGGGGGCGACTGGAAACACCATATATTTT.

The chain carries TRBV11-3 and TRBJ2-7; 8 nucleotides agree with TRBD2. V shed 3 bases, J shed 6 bases, and the junction held 10 bases outside the gene matches. CDR1 is SGHNT, CDR2 YENEEA, per germline. The CDR3 length is 15 residues. CDR3 protein: CASSFTGGVRSEQYF. The CDR3 nucleotides are TGTGCCAGCAGCTTCACCGGGGGGGTTAGATCCGAGCAGTACTTC.

The chain joins TRBV28 to TRBJ2-7, with D perhaps TRBD2 (5 bases). The germline V gene encodes CDR1 MDHEN and CDR2 SYDVKM. CDR3 size: 14 residues. Trimming left V 5 bases short and J 0 bases short, with 11 bases between. CDR3 protein: CASSGSAPSYEQYF. CDR3 nucleotides: TGTGCCAGCAGTGGTAGCGCGCCCTCCTACGAGCAGTACTTC.

V is TRBV24-1 and J is TRBJ2-1; maybe TRBD2 (7 bases). Germline-derived CDR1 and CDR2 are KGHDR and SFDVKD. The CDR3 contains 15 residues. V lost 9 bases to trimming and J lost 2 bases, with 16 bases between them. The CDR3: CATAEGGDPYNEQFF. In nucleotides, the CDR3 is TGTGCCACCGCCGAAGGGGGGGACCCCTACAATGAGCAGTTCTTC.

The rearrangement joins TRBV7-2 to TRBJ1-5, with a weak D call TRBD1 (6 bases). Trimming cost V 5 bases and J 7 bases, with 15 bases left between them. CDR1 and CDR2 from the germline V gene are SGHTA and FQGNSA. The CDR3 has 14 amino acids. The CDR3 sequence: CASSQDRSGQPQHF. DNA of the CDR3: TGTGCCAGCAGCCAAGACAGGTCTGGGCAGCCCCAGCATTTT.

This rearrangement joins TRBV6-2 or TRBV6-3 to TRBJ2-5; D gene ambiguous. V lost 2 bases and J 0 bases, leaving 10 bases between the germline ends. The germline V gene encodes CDR1 MNHEY and CDR2 SVGEGT. The CDR3 has 15 residues. The CDR3 sequence: CASSYKTWYQETQYF. The CDR3 bases are TGTGCCAGCAGTTACAAGACATGGTACCAAGAGACCCAGTACTTC.

This chain links TRBV7-3 with TRBJ2-5; 14 bases line up with TRBD2. From germline, CDR1 is SGHTA and CDR2 FQGTGA. The CDR3 contains 16 residues. After removal of 5 bases from V and 4 bases from J, the junction contained 6 bases not matched to a gene. This CDR3 reads CASSPGTSGSRETQYF. For the CDR3, the DNA is TGTGCCAGCAGCCCCGGGACTAGCGGGAGTCGAGAGACCCAGTACTTC.

The rearrangement joins TRBV29-1 to TRBJ2-1, with D perhaps TRBD2 (6 bases). The CDR3 covers 14 residues. Trimming took 5 bases from V and 9 from J, leaving 20 bases between them. CDR1 is SQVTM and CDR2 is ANQGSEA in the germline V gene. DNA of the CDR3: TGCAGCGTTCCTAGCCGGGACTGGAACAGTGAGCAGTTCTTC. This encodes CSVPSRDWNSEQFF.

This clone was picked up a small number of times. V gene TRBV3-1 (or the pseudogene TRBV3-2) combines with J gene TRBJ2-7, with 11 bases that match TRBD2. The ends lost 1 base at V and 8 bases at J; junction bases unmatched: 13. Germline CDR1 and CDR2: LGHDT and YNNKEL (reference sequence). The CDR3 consists of 17 residues. The CDR3 nucleotides are TGTGCCAGCAGCCAAGTCTTGGGGGTAGCGGGAGGGAATCAGCAGTACTTC. It encodes CASSQVLGVAGGNQQYF.

The sample holds one count of this clone. V usage is TRBV9 and J usage is TRBJ2-2; maybe TRBD2 (6 bases). The CDR3 runs to 16 residues. V lost 4 bases and J lost 5, with 18 bases in between. Germline CDR1 and CDR2: SGDLS and YYNGEE. The CDR3 protein is CASSPRIAEHTGELFF. The CDR3 nucleotides read TGTGCCAGCAGCCCCCGGATAGCGGAACATACCGGGGAGCTGTTTTTT.

V gene TRBV27 combines with J gene TRBJ2-7; TRBD2 agrees at 7 bases. This CDR3 is 16 amino acids long. The trim removed 4 bases at V and 0 bases at J, leaving 9 bases unmatched. Per germline, CDR1 MNHEY and CDR2 SMNVEV (reference sequence). Here the CDR3 reads CASSSSVQRDSYEQYF. In nucleotides, the CDR3 is TGTGCCAGCAGTTCCTCTGTCCAGCGGGACTCCTACGAGCAGTACTTC.

The V and J genes are TRBV11-2 and TRBJ1-1; D unresolved. The germline CDR1 and CDR2 sequences are SGHAT and FQNNGV. Trimming took off 0 bases at V and 1 base at J, with 9 bases between the two ends. The CDR3 is 15 residues long. CDR3 loop: CASSLDRLKNTEAFF. Written as DNA, the CDR3 is TGTGCCAGCAGCTTAGACAGACTAAAGAACACTGAAGCTTTCTTT.